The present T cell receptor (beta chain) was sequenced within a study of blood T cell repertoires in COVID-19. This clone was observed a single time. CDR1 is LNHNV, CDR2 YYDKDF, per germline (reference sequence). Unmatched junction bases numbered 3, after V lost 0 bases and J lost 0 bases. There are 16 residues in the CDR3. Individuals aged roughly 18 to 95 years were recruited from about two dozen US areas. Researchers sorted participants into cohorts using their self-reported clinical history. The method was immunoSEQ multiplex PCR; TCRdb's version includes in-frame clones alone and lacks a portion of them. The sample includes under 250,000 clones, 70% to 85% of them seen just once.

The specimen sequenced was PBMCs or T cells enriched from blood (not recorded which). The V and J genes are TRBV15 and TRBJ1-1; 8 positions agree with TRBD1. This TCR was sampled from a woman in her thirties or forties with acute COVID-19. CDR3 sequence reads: CATSRDDRGMNTEAFF. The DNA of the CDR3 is TGTGCCACCAGCAGAGATGACAGGGGTATGAACACTGAAGCTTTCTTT. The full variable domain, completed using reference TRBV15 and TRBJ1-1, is DAMVIQNPRYQVTQFGKPVTLSCSQTLNHNVMYWYQQKSSQAPKLLFHYYDKDFNNEADTPDNFQSRRPNTSFCFLDIRSPGLGDTAMYLCATSRDDRGMNTEAFFGQGTRLTVV.